The 15 T cell receptor beta chains in this list originate from one sample, sequenced in a study of spatial heterogeneity in lung cancer. Using its own MiXCR run on the 5' RACE reads, TCRdb lists one record per CDR3 protein. The sample lists tens of thousands of distinct CDR3 sequences, roughly 10% occurring once. The time point was: blood at routine non-recurrence follow-up after resection. The sample was PBMCs, taken at follow-up. Receptors originate from a male donor with early-stage non-small cell lung cancer.

This clonotype was picked up a small number of times. This chain joins TRBV7-2 and TRBJ2-6; D is uncertain. V was shortened by 2 bases and J by 0 bases, with 5 bases between the two germline ends. Germline CDR1 SGHTA, CDR2 FQGNSA. The CDR3 is 15 amino acids. The CDR3 nucleotides are TGTGCCAGCAGCTTAAGTGACTCTGGGGCCAACGTCCTGACTTTC. It codes for CASSLSDSGANVLTF.

This clonotype was seen ten or more times. V gene TRBV4-3 combines with J gene TRBJ2-1, with 10 bases fitting TRBD2. From germline, CDR1 is LGHNA and CDR2 YSLEER. This CDR3 region has 17 residues. V trimming: 3 bases; J trimming: 0 bases; junction bases outside the gene matches: 5. The CDR3 is CASSQGTSANSYNEQFF. In DNA, the CDR3 is TGCGCCAGCAGCCAGGGGACTAGCGCCAACTCCTACAATGAGCAGTTCTTC.

This clonotype was seen ten or more times. CDR3 amino acids: CASRLGTSGGRAKNIQYF. CDR3 nucleotide sequence: TGTGCAAGTCGCCTGGGGACTAGCGGGGGCCGGGCCAAAAACATTCAGTACTTC. The genes are TRBV12-2 and TRBJ2-4; TRBD2, as called in the table, went unchecked against the DNA. TRBV12-2 is classified as a pseudogene. CDR3 length: 18 residues.

This rearrangement joins TRBV29-1 to TRBJ2-7; the match to TRBD2 covers 11 bases. V gave up 6 bases and J gave up 1 base; unmatched junction bases: 5. The germline V gene has CDR1 SQVTM and CDR2 ANQGSEA. The CDR3 has 14 residues. This CDR3 is CSVAGTSGSYEQYF. DNA for the CDR3: TGCAGCGTCGCCGGGACTAGCGGTTCCTACGAGCAGTACTTC.

Concerning this clonotype: A junction end diverges from the germline sequence, so it may reflect a read error. The genes are TRBV20-1 and TRBJ2-3, with 8 nucleotides matching TRBD2. Germline CDR1 DFQATT, CDR2 SNEGSKA (reference sequence). This CDR3 comprises 15 residues. CDR3 protein: CSAREGLSGGPTQYF. The DNA of the CDR3 is TGCAGTGCTAGAGAGGGACTATCGGGAGGGCCTACGCAATATTTT.

This clonotype was observed at least ten times. CDR3 region: CASSSQENTEAFF. The CDR3, as DNA: TGTGCCAGCAGTTCACAGGAGAACACTGAAGCTTTCTTT. The chain joins TRBV7-6 to TRBJ1-1; possibly TRBD1 for D (5 bases). V was pared by 6 bases and J by 1 base, with 9 bases between. The CDR3 sequence is 13 residues long. CDR1 is SGHVS, CDR2 FNYEAQ, per germline.

The rearrangement uses TRBV6-1 and TRBJ1-1; possible D gene TRBD1, 6 bases. Trimming removed 5 bases at V and 5 bases at J, with 12 bases between. This CDR3 is built from 13 residues. CDR1 and CDR2 from the germline V gene are MNHNS and SASEGT. The CDR3 reads CASSTTGRTEAFF. The CDR3 DNA follows: TGTGCCAGCAGTACGACAGGAAGGACTGAAGCTTTCTTT.

In this sample, this clonotype turned up a few times. The chain has TRBV29-1 and TRBJ2-7, with D perhaps TRBD2 (6 bases). The V and J ends lost 7 bases and 2 bases respectively, with 18 bases between them. The germline V gene has CDR1 SQVTM and CDR2 ANQGSEA. There are 14 residues in the CDR3. This CDR3 reads CSAGGTHPTYEQYF. In nucleotides, the CDR3 is TGCAGCGCTGGGGGGACTCATCCCACCTACGAGCAGTACTTC.

This chain's CDR3 is CASRLGLAGVSTDTQYF. Here the CDR3 DNA reads TGTGCCAGCAGACTAGGACTAGCGGGGGTGAGCACAGATACGCAGTATTTT. This chain connects TRBV12-3 or TRBV12-4 to TRBJ2-3, with TRBD2 matching over 13 bases. The V and J ends lost 6 bases and 0 bases, in that order; junction bases with no gene match: 6. The CDR3 is 17 residues long.

This clonotype was counted ten times or more. The chain recombines TRBV13 with TRBJ2-7, with D possibly TRBD2 on 6 matching bases. CDR3 size: 16 residues. The V end was cut by 5 bases, the J end by 2 bases, with 19 bases between. Germline-derived CDR1 and CDR2 are PRHDT and FYEKMQ (reference sequence). This CDR3 is CASSIATGTATYEQYF. The CDR3 coding sequence is TGTGCCAGCAGCATAGCCACCGGGACTGCCACCTACGAGCAGTACTTC.

This clonotype has at least ten counts. The CDR3 sequence: CATVGRRLLKYEQYF. The CDR3 bases are TGTGCCACCGTTGGGCGCCGGTTACTTAAGTACGAGCAGTACTTC. The chain couples TRBV15 to TRBJ2-7; unclear D gene. V lost 8 bases and J lost 4, with 21 bases in between. This CDR3 spans 15 amino acids. Germline V gene sequence: CDR1 LNHNV, CDR2 YYDKDF (reference sequence).

This clonotype turned up a few times. This chain uses TRBV4-3 with TRBJ2-2, with D uncertain. CDR3 length: 14 amino acids. V lost 1 base and J 7 bases, leaving 10 bases between the germline ends. The germline gives CDR1 LGHNA, CDR2 YSLEER. The CDR3 loop is CASSQVSVGGELFF. The CDR3 nucleotides are TGCGCCAGCAGCCAAGTATCCGTAGGCGGGGAGCTGTTTTTT.

This clonotype was recorded many times. The chain links TRBV27 to TRBJ2-2; D is perhaps TRBD1 (6 bases). The germline V gene encodes CDR1 MNHEY and CDR2 SMNVEV (reference sequence). Trimming removed 4 bases at V and 6 bases at J, with 24 bases between. The CDR3 extends over 18 amino acids. The CDR3 loop reads CASSSSYTGLLGAGELFF. CDR3 DNA sequence: TGTGCCAGCAGTTCCTCCTACACAGGGCTACTGGGGGCCGGGGAGCTGTTTTTT.

This clonotype was seen repeatedly, ten times or more. The genes are TRBV7-2 and TRBJ1-2; TRBD1 might be the D (5 bases). V lost 4 bases, J lost 2 bases, and 8 bases lay in between. Germline CDR1 and CDR2: SGHTA and FQGNSA. The CDR3 sequence is 13 residues long. CDR3 bases: TGTGCCAGCAGCTACGACAGCAACTATGGCTACACCTTC. Protein product: CASSYDSNYGYTF.

This clonotype was seen more than once but under ten times. The CDR3 nucleotides are TGCAGCGCATGGACTAGCGGGAATGTCTTCAATGAGCAGTTCTTC. Its translation: CSAWTSGNVFNEQFF. The chain combines TRBV29-1 with TRBJ2-1; TRBD2 matches 12 bases. Trimming removed 7 bases from V and 6 bases from J; junction bases left unmatched: 10. The CDR3 covers 15 residues. Germline assignment: CDR1 SQVTM and CDR2 ANQGSEA.